One sample yielded the 9 T cell receptor beta chains listed below, sequenced in a study of blood T cell repertoires in COVID-19. Here immunoSEQ multiplex PCR was the method, and the copy in TCRdb shows in-frame clones only, minus some. Of nearly 40,000 clones listed, around 83% are singletons. Sequenced material: peripheral blood. Receptors were obtained from a man aged 45 to 65 in a cohort sampled during active COVID-19.

This chain links TRBV6-1 with TRBJ2-3; D remains ambiguous. The V and J ends lost 1 base and 0 bases respectively, with 8 bases between them. The CDR3 runs 15 residues. From germline, CDR1 is MNHNS and CDR2 SASEGT. This chain's CDR3 is CASSEDGASTDTQYF. In DNA form, the CDR3 reads TGTGCCAGCAGTGAAGACGGAGCTAGCACAGATACGCAGTATTTT.

The chain carries TRBV5-5 and TRBJ1-1, with TRBD1 identical over 11 bases. The CDR3 loop spans 17 amino acids. J gave up 1 base and V 4 bases, and 9 bases lay outside the gene matches. Germline CDR1 reads SGHKS; CDR2 reads YYEKEE (reference sequence). The CDR3 DNA reads as TGTGCCAGCAGCATCCGGGGAGGGACAGGGGGGAACACTGAAGCTTTCTTT. Its translation is CASSIRGGTGGNTEAFF. Full variable domain (rest looked up from reference TRBV5-5 and TRBJ1-1): DAGVTQSPTHLIKTRGQQVTLRCSPISGHKSVSWYQQVLGQGPQFIFQYYEKEERGRGNFPDRFSARQFPNYSSELNVNALLLGDSALYLCASSIRGGTGGNTEAFFGQGTRLTVV.

The rearrangement uses TRBV9 and TRBJ1-1, with D possibly being TRBD1 (5 bases). This CDR3 spans 15 amino acids. CDR1 is SGDLS, CDR2 YYNGEE, per germline. Trimming shortened V by 0 bases and J by 0 bases, and 9 bases separated the two germline ends. Here the CDR3 reads CASSVGGGVNTEAFF. CDR3 DNA: TGTGCCAGCAGCGTAGGAGGAGGGGTGAACACTGAAGCTTTCTTT.

This clone was counted between two and nine times. The chain recombines TRBV6-5 with TRBJ1-5, with unresolved D. Germline CDR1 MNHEY, CDR2 SVGAGI. V lost 6 bases, J lost 0 bases, and 12 bases lay in between. The CDR3 extends over 15 amino acids. CDR3: CASSQTSYSNQPQHF. The CDR3 bases are TGTGCCAGCAGCCAAACGTCCTATAGCAATCAGCCCCAGCATTTT.

The chain combines TRBV7-6 with TRBJ2-6; D call uncertain. Between the trimmed V and J ends, which lost 0 bases and 0 bases, there was a span of 12 bases. The germline CDR1 and CDR2 sequences are SGHVS and FNYEAQ. CDR3 length: 18 residues. The CDR3 DNA follows: TGTGCCAGCAGCTTAGCGCGAGACGGAGTCTCTGGGGCCAACGTCCTGACTTTC. This gives the protein CASSLARDGVSGANVLTF. The full variable domain, its missing parts supplied by reference TRBV7-6 and TRBJ2-6, is GAGVSQSPRYKVTKRGQDVALRCDPISGHVSLYWYRQALGQGPEFLTYFNYEAQQDKSGLPNDRFSAERPEGSISTLTIQRTEQRDSAMYRCASSLARDGVSGANVLTFGAGSRLTVL.

The J gene is TRBJ1-1, the V gene TRBV6-4, with TRBD1 matching 7 bases. In germline, CDR1 is MRHNA, CDR2 SNTAGT. This CDR3 has 15 amino acids. V lost 11 bases, J lost 5 bases, and 17 bases stayed unmatched. The CDR3: CAGIPGTERKTEAFF. In nucleotides, the CDR3 is TGTGCCGGAATCCCCGGGACAGAGAGAAAAACTGAAGCTTTCTTT.

This CDR3 is CASSPDMRGGAYF. In DNA form, the CDR3 reads TGTGCCAGCAGCCCAGATATGAGAGGGGGAGCGTACTTC. The chain has TRBV7-9 and TRBJ2-7; TRBD1 is a possible D gene (6 bases). CDR3 length: 13 residues. Trimming cost V 5 bases and J 12 bases, with 20 bases left between them. Germline V gene lookup returns CDR1 SEHNR and CDR2 FQNEAQ (reference sequence).

CDR3 nucleotide sequence: TGCGCCAGCAGCTTGGGAGACAGGGAAAACACTGAAGCTTTCTTT. It encodes CASSLGDRENTEAFF. This sequence joins TRBV5-1 and TRBJ1-1, with TRBD1 matching 7 bases. The CDR3 totals 15 residues. Trimming took 0 bases from V and 2 from J; bases not matched to a gene: 4. The germline V gene encodes CDR1 SGHRS and CDR2 YFSETQ.

This clone was detected only once. The chain links TRBV7-2 to TRBJ1-5; TRBD1 aligns across 7 bases. Germline V gene data show CDR1 as SGHTA and CDR2 as FQGNSA. The CDR3 runs 15 residues. V shed 5 bases, J shed 5 bases, and the junction held 9 bases outside the gene matches. CDR3: CASSATGFFDQPQHF. In DNA, the CDR3 is TGTGCCAGCAGCGCGACAGGGTTTTTTGATCAGCCCCAGCATTTT.